These 8 T cell receptor beta chains share one sample of origin, sequenced in a study of shared clonotypes between healthy human individuals. Here immunoSEQ multiplex PCR was the method, and the copy in TCRdb shows in-frame clones only, minus some. The sample lists some 1.5 million clones; around 97% were seen once. The sequenced sample consisted of naive CD4+ T cells sorted from blood. The sample's subset: CD45RA+ positively selected. The receptors shown here come from a man aged 25-45 years in good health.

This chain's CDR3 is CASSVNQGVQETQYF. The DNA for the CDR3 is TGCGCCAGCAGCGTAAACCAGGGGGTCCAAGAGACCCAGTACTTC. The rearrangement uses TRBV5-1 and TRBJ2-5, with 7 nucleotides matching TRBD1. The CDR3 extends over 15 amino acids. Germline V lookup: CDR1 SGHRS, CDR2 YFSETQ. V lost 4 bases, J lost 1 base, and 7 bases stayed unmatched.

The V gene is TRBV10-3, the J gene TRBJ1-4, with D tentatively TRBD1 (6 bases). The V and J ends lost 6 bases and 0 bases respectively, with 14 bases between them. This CDR3 has 16 amino acids. Germline CDR1 is ENHRY and CDR2 is SYGVKD. This chain's CDR3 is CAISHGRGATNEKLFF. The DNA of the CDR3 is TGTGCCATCAGCCACGGCAGGGGTGCAACTAATGAAAAACTGTTTTTT.

The V gene is TRBV6-1, the J gene TRBJ2-7; tentatively, D is TRBD1 or TRBD2 (5 bases each). The CDR3 covers 16 residues. Germline CDR1 is MNHNS and CDR2 is SASEGT. V dropped 4 bases and J dropped 7 bases, with 23 bases sitting between them. The CDR3 nucleotides are TGTGCCAGCAGTGCTGTACCAGGGCGCCTACCGGGGGAGCAGTACTTC. This sequence encodes CASSAVPGRLPGEQYF.

The CDR3, as DNA: TGTGCCAGCAGCATAGGGACTAGCGGGTCCTACAATGAGCAGTTCTTC. Amino acids: CASSIGTSGSYNEQFF. The chain has TRBV5-4 and TRBJ2-1; 12 nucleotides agree with TRBD2. The germline V gene encodes CDR1 SGHNT and CDR2 YYREEE (reference sequence). After removal of 4 bases from V and 1 base from J, the junction contained 3 bases not matched to a gene. CDR3 size: 16 residues.

This clone has a single count. The chain joins TRBV28 to TRBJ2-7; D is uncertain. This CDR3 has 13 amino acids. V shed 6 bases and J shed 5 bases, with 14 bases lying between them. CDR1 MDHEN and CDR2 SYDVKM come from the germline V gene. CDR3 loop: CASRTGSGDEQYF. The DNA of the CDR3 is TGTGCCAGCAGGACGGGTTCAGGAGACGAGCAGTACTTC. The full variable domain, rest sourced from reference TRBV28 and TRBJ2-7, is DVKVTQSSRYLVKRTGEKVFLECVQDMDHENMFWYRQDPGLGLRLIYFSYDVKMKEKGDIPEGYSVSREKKERFSLILESASTNQTSMYLCASRTGSGDEQYFGPGTRLTVT.

Points on this clone: The identical CDR3 is also encoded by other nucleotide sequences in the sample. The chain joins TRBV10-3 to TRBJ2-2; D is unresolved. V was pared by 6 bases and J by 5 bases, with 4 bases between. The CDR3 sequence is 11 residues long. CDR1 and CDR2 (germline): ENHRY, SYGVKD. The CDR3 loop is CAIRGTGELFF. CDR3 nucleotide sequence: TGTGCCATCAGGGGAACCGGGGAGCTGTTTTTT.

This clone was recorded once. V is TRBV27 and J is TRBJ1-5, with TRBD1 as a possible D gene (6 bases). V lost 1 base and J 2 bases, leaving 12 bases between the germline ends. The length of the CDR3 is 16 residues. CDR1 is MNHEY, CDR2 SMNVEV, per germline (reference sequence). CDR3 loop: CASSLWGLAGNQPQHF. The DNA for the CDR3 is TGTGCCAGCAGTTTATGGGGGCTTGCGGGCAATCAGCCCCAGCATTTT.

The V call is TRBV11-3, the J call TRBJ2-1; TRBD2 might be the D (5 bases). V dropped 6 bases and J dropped 0 bases, with 12 bases sitting between them. The CDR3 has 15 residues. The germline gives CDR1 SGHNT, CDR2 YENEEA. The CDR3 DNA reads as TGTGCCAGCAGTCGGGGTCTGGTCTCCTACAATGAGCAGTTCTTC. Its translation is CASSRGLVSYNEQFF. The full variable domain, rest sourced from reference TRBV11-3 and TRBJ2-1, is EAGVVQSPRYKIIEKKQPVAFWCNPISGHNTLYWYLQNLGQGPELLIRYENEEAVDDSQLPKDRFSAERLKGVDSTLKIQPAELGDSAVYLCASSRGLVSYNEQFFGPGTRLTVL.